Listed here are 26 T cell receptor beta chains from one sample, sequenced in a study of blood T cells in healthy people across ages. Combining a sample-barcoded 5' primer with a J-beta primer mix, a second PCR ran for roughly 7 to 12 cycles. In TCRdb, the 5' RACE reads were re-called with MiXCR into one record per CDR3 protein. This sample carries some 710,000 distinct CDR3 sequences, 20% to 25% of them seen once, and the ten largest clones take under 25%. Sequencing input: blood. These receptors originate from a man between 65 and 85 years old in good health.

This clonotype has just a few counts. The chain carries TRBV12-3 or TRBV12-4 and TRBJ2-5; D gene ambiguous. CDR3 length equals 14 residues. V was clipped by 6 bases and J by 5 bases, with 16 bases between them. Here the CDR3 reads CASSISYLAETQYF. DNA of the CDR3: TGTGCCAGCAGCATCAGCTACCTGGCGGAGACCCAGTACTTC.

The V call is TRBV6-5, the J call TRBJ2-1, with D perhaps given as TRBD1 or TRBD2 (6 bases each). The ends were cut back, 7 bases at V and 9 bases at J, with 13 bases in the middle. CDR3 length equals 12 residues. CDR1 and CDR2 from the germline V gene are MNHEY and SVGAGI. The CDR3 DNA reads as TGTGCCAGCAATCACGGGGGCGTTGAGCAGTTCTTC. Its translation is CASNHGGVEQFF.

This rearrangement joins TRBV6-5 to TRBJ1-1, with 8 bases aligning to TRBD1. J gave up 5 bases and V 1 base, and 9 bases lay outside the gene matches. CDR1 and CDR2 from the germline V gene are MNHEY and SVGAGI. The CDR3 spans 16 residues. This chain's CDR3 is CASSYLTRGQQTEAFF. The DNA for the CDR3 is TGTGCCAGCAGTTACTTAACCAGGGGGCAGCAAACTGAAGCTTTCTTT.

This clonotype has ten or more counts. The CDR3, as DNA: TGTGCCAGCAGTTTAGGGGGGTTTGCGGGAAACACCATATATTTT. Its translation: CASSLGGFAGNTIYF. The rearrangement uses TRBV12-3 or TRBV12-4 and TRBJ1-3, with TRBD1 as a possible D gene (5 bases). The CDR3 is 15 amino acids. V was cut by 1 base and J by 4 bases, with 11 bases left in between.

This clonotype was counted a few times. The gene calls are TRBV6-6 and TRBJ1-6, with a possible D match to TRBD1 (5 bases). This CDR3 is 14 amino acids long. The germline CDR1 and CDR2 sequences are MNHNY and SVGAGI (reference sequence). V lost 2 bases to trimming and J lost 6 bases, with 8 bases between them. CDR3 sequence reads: CASSYVDSNSPLHF. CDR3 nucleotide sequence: TGTGCCAGCAGTTACGTCGACAGTAATTCACCCCTCCACTTT.

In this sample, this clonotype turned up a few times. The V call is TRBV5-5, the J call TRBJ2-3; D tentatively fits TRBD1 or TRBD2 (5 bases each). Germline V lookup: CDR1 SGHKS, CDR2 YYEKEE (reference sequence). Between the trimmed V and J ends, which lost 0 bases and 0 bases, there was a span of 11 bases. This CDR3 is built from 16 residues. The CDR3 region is CASSLVTGTSTDTQYF. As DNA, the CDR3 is TGTGCCAGCAGCTTGGTAACCGGGACGAGCACAGATACGCAGTATTTT.

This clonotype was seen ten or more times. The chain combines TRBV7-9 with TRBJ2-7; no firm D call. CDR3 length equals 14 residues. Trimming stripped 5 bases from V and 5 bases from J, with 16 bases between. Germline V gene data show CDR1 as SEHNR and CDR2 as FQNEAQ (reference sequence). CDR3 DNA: TGTGCCAGCAGCCAAATTGAGTCTGGGGACGAGCAGTACTTC. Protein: CASSQIESGDEQYF.

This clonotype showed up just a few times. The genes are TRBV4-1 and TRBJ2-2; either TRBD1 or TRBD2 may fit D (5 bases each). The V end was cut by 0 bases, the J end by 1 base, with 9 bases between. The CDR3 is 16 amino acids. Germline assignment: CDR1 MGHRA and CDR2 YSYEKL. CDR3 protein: CASSQDGTLNTGELFF. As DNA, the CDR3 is TGCGCCAGCAGCCAAGATGGGACCCTGAACACCGGGGAGCTGTTTTTT.

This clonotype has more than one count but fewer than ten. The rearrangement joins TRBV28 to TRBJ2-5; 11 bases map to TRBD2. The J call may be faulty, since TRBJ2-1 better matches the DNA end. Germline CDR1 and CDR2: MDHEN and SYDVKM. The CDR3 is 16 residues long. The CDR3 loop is CASSPPGLAVGDEQFF. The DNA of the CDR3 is TGTGCCAGCAGCCCTCCGGGACTAGCGGTTGGCGATGAGCAGTTCTTC.

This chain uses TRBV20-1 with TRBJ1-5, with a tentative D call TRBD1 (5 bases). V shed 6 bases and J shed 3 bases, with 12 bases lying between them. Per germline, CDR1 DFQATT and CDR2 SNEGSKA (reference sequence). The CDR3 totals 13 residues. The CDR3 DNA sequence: TGCAGTGCGCCGACGGGGCCCAATCAGCCCCAGCATTTT. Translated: CSAPTGPNQPQHF.

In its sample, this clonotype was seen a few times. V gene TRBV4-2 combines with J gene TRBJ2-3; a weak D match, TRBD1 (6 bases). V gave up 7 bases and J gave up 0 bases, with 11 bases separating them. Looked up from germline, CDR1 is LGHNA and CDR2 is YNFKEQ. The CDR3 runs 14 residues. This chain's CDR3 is CASTRGTSTDTQYF. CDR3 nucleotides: TGTGCCAGCACCAGGGGAACTAGCACAGATACGCAGTATTTT.

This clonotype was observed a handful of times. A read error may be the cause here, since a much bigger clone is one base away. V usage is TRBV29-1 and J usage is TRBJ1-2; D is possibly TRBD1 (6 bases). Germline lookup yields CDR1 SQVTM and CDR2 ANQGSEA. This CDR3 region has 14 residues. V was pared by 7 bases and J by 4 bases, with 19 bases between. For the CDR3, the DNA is TGCAGCGCTGAGAGGGGGATAGCGGTCTATGGCTACACCTTC. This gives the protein CSAERGIAVYGYTF.

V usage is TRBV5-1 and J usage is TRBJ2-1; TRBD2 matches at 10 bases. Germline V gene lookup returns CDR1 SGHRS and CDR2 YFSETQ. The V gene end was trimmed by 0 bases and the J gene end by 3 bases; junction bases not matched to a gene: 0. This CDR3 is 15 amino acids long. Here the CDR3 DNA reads TGCGCCAGCAGCTTGGCTAGCGGGGGCTACAATGAGCAGTTCTTC. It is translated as CASSLASGGYNEQFF.

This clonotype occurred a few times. The CDR3 reads CASSPNAGGYNEQFF. DNA of the CDR3: TGTGCCAGCAGCCCTAACGCGGGGGGCTACAATGAGCAGTTCTTC. The chain employs TRBV7-2 and TRBJ2-1, with 8 bases lining up with TRBD2. J lost 3 bases, V lost 5 bases, and 6 bases had no gene match. This CDR3 is 15 amino acids long. Germline CDR1 is SGHTA and CDR2 is FQGNSA.

CDR3 sequence: CASTQGNEKLFF. The CDR3 DNA is TGTGCCAGCACCCAGGGGAATGAAAAACTGTTTTTT. The chain recombines TRBV28 with TRBJ1-4; D perhaps matches TRBD1 (6 bases). The CDR3 spans 12 residues. Germline V gene sequence: CDR1 MDHEN, CDR2 SYDVKM. Trimming took 7 bases from V and 5 from J, leaving 8 bases between them. The full variable domain, its missing parts supplied by reference TRBV28 and TRBJ1-4, is DVKVTQSSRYLVKRTGEKVFLECVQDMDHENMFWYRQDPGLGLRLIYFSYDVKMKEKGDIPEGYSVSREKKERFSLILESASTNQTSMYLCASTQGNEKLFFGSGTQLSVL.

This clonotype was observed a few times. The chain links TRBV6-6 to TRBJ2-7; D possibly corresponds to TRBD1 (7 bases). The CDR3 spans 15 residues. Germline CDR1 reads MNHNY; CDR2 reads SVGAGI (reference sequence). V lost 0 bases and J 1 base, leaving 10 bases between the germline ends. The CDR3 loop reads CASSYSTGRSYEQYF. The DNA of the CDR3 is TGTGCCAGCAGTTACTCGACAGGGAGGTCCTACGAGCAGTACTTC.

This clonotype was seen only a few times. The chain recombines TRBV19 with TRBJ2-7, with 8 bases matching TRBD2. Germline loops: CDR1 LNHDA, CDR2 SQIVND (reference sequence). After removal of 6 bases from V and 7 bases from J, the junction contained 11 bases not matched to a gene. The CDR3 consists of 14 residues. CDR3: CASSRTSGLGEQYV. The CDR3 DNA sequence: TGTGCCAGTAGCCGAACTAGCGGACTCGGAGAGCAGTACGTC.

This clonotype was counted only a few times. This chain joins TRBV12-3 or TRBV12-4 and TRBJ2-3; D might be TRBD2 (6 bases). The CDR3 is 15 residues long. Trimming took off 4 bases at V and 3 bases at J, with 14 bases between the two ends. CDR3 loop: CASSSPGTQTDTQYF. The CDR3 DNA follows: TGTGCCAGCAGTTCGCCCGGGACTCAGACAGATACGCAGTATTTT.

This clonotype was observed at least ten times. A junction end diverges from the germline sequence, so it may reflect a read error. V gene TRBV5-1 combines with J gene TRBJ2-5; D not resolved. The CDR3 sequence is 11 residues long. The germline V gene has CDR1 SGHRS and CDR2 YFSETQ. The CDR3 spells CASSYKETQYF. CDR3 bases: TGTGCCAGCAGTTACAAGGAGACCCAGTACTTC.

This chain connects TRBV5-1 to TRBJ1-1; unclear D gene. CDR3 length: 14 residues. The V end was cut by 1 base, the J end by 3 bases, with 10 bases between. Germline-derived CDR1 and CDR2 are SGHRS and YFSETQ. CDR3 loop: CASSLTLFDTEAFF. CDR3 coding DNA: TGCGCCAGCAGCTTGACACTCTTCGACACTGAAGCTTTCTTT.

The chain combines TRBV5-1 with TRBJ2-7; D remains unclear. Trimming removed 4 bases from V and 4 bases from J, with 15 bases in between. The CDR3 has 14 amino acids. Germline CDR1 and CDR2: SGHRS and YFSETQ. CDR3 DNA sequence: TGCGCCAGCAGCCACTTGTCCTCAGAATACGAGCAGTACTTC. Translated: CASSHLSSEYEQYF.

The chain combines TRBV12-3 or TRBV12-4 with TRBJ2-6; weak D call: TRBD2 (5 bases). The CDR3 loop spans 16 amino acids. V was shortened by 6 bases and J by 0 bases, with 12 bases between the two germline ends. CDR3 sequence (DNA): TGTGCCAGCAGCGGGATGTTCAGCTCTGGGGCCAACGTCCTGACTTTC. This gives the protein CASSGMFSSGANVLTF.

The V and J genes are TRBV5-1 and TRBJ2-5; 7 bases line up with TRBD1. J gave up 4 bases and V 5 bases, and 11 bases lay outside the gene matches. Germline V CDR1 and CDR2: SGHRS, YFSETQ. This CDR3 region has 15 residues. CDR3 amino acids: CASRPIAGTVETQYF. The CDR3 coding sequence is TGCGCCAGCAGGCCTATAGCAGGGACAGTAGAGACCCAGTACTTC.

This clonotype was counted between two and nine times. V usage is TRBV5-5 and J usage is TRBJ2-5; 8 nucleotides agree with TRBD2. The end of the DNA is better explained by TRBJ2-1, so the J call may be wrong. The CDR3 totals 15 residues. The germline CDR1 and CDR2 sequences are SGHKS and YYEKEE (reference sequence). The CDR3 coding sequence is TGTGCCAGCAGCTTAAACGGGAGGGCCGGAAATGAGCAGTTCTTC. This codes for CASSLNGRAGNEQFF.

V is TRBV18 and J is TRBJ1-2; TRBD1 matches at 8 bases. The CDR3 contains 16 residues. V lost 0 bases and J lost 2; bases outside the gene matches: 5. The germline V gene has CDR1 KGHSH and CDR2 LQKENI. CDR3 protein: CASSPPRGQGNYGYTF. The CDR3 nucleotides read TGTGCCAGCTCACCACCTCGAGGACAGGGCAACTATGGCTACACCTTC.

The CDR3, as DNA: TGTGCCAGCAGCTCGGGAGGGACAGCCTACGAGCAGTACTTC. Protein product: CASSSGGTAYEQYF. The J gene is TRBJ2-7, the V gene TRBV2; possible D gene TRBD2, 8 bases. V dropped 6 bases and J dropped 2 bases, with 14 bases sitting between them. Germline V gives CDR1 SNHLY, CDR2 FYNNEI. This CDR3 is built from 14 residues.